Listed here are 3 T cell receptor beta chains from one sample, sequenced in a study. TCRdb recomputed calls from the RT-PCR reads with MiXCR, one row per CDR3 protein. The table shows almost 700,000 distinct CDR3 sequences, with around 14% occurring only once. Sequenced input: memory CD4+ T cells from blood. The source of these receptors is a female donor in good health, serving as a healthy control.

This chain uses TRBV9 with TRBJ2-1; tentative D call: TRBD2 (5 bases). The V gene's germline CDR1 is SGDLS and CDR2 YYNGEE. The CDR3 contains 15 residues. V was shortened by 3 bases and J by 2 bases, with 12 bases between the two germline ends. In nucleotides, the CDR3 is TGTGCCAGCAGCGGAGCCACCGGGGCCTACAATGAGCAGTTCTTC. Amino acid sequence: CASSGATGAYNEQFF.

This clonotype has just a few counts. CDR3 residues: CAIMTGQGARDEQYF. CDR3 sequence (DNA): TGTGCCATCATGACAGGACAGGGGGCGCGTGACGAGCAGTACTTC. This chain uses TRBV10-3 with TRBJ2-7, with TRBD1 identical over 11 bases. The CDR3 extends over 15 amino acids. The germline gives CDR1 ENHRY, CDR2 SYGVKD. With 7 bases clipped from V and 5 bases from J, the junction kept 10 bases outside the gene matches.

The chain combines TRBV9 with TRBJ1-4, with a tentative D call TRBD1 (5 bases). CDR3 length equals 17 residues. Trimming shortened V by 4 bases and J by 1 base, and 17 bases separated the two germline ends. The germline V gene encodes CDR1 SGDLS and CDR2 YYNGEE. The CDR3 sequence: CASSSPGTTETNEKLFF. The CDR3 DNA reads TGTGCCAGCAGCTCCCCCGGGACCACAGAAACTAATGAAAAACTGTTTTTT.